This T cell receptor (beta chain) was retrieved from a study of blood T cell repertoires in COVID-19. Across the study: The United States, Italy and Spain supplied acute and convalescent COVID-19 samples. In each case, the material was cDNA or gDNA derived from T cells, B-cell-depleted T cells, or PBMCs.

Per the original data handling: Researchers report that nucleated cell counts were estimated from reference gene primer amplification. The table came from immunoSEQ multiplex PCR; TCRdb's copy has only in-frame clones and leaves some out. The DNA was the basis for D and trimming; V, J and clone size are from that table. The sample consists of about 250,000 clones, approximately 85% of them appearing once. V was pared by 8 bases and J by 5 bases, with 9 bases between. This CDR3 is built from 11 residues. Germline V gene lookup returns CDR1 SNHLY and CDR2 FYNNEI. Seattle's enrolled individuals joined amid active infection and were then monitored longitudinally.

The chain recombines TRBV2 with TRBJ2-5, with D hard to call. The specimen was peripheral blood. The origin of this receptor is a woman at least 80 years old with COVID-19, enrolled during active disease. CDR3 coding DNA: TGTGCCAGCGGGCCCCGGGAGACCCAGTACTTC. Translated: CASGPRETQYF.